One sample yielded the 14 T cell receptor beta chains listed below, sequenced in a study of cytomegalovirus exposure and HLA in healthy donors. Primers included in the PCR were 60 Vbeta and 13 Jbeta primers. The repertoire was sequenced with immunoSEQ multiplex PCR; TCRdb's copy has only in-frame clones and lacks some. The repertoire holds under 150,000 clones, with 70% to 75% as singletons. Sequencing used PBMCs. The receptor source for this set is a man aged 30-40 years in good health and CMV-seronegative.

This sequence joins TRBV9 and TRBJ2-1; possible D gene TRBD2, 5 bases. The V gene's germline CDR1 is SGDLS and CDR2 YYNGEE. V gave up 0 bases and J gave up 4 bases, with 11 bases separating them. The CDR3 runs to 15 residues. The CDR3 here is CASSVAGSGYNEQFF. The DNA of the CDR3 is TGTGCCAGCAGCGTAGCCGGGTCGGGGTACAATGAGCAGTTCTTC.

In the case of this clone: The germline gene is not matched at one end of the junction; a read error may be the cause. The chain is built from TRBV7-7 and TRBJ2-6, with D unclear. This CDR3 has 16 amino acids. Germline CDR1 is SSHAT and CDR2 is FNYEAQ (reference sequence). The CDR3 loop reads CASSLGPNSGANVLTF. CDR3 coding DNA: TGTGCTAGCAGCTTAGGGCCCAACTCTGGGGCCAACGTCCTGACTTTC.

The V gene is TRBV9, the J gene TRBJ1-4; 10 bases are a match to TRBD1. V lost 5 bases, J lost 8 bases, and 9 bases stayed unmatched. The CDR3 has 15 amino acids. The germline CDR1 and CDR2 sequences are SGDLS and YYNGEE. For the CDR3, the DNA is TGTGCCAGCAGTGCCAGACAGGGGGCCGGAGAAAAACTGTTTTTT. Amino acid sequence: CASSARQGAGEKLFF.

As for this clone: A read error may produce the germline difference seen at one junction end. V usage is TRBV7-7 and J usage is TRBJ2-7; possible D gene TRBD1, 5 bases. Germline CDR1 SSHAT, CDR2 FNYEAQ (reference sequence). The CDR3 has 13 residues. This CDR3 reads CASSLGVAREQYF. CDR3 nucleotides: TGTGCTAGCAGCTTAGGGGTAGCTCGCGAGCAGTACTTC.

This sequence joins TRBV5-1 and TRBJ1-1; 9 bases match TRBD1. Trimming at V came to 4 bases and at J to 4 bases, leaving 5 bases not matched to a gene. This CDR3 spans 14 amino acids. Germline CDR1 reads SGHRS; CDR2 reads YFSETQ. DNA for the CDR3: TGCGCCAGCAGCAGGACAGGGGAGCCCACTGAAGCTTTCTTT. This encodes CASSRTGEPTEAFF.

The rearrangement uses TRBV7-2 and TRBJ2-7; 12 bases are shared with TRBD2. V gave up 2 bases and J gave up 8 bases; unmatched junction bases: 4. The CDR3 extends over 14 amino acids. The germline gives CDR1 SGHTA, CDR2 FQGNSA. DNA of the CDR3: TGTGCCAGCAGCTTACTGGGACTAGCGGGTCAGCAGTACTTC. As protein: CASSLLGLAGQQYF.

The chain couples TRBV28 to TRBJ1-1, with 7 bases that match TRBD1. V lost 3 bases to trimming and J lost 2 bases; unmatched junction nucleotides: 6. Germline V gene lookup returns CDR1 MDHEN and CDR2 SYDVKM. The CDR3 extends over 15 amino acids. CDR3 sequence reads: CASSFPGQKNTEAFF. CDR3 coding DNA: TGTGCCAGCAGTTTCCCGGGACAGAAAAACACTGAAGCTTTCTTT.

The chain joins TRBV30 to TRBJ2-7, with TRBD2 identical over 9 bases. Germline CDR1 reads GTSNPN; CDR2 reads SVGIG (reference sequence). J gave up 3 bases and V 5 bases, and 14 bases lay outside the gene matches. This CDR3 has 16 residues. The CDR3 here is CAWGSAGGRRIYEQYF. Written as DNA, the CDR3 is TGTGCCTGGGGGTCAGCGGGGGGACGAAGGATCTACGAGCAGTACTTC.

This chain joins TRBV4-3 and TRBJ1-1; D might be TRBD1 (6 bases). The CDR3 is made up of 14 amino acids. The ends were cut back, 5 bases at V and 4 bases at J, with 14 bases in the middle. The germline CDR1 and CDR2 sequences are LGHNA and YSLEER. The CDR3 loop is CASSSGTGTTEAFF. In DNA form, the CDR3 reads TGCGCCAGCAGCTCCGGCACAGGGACCACTGAAGCTTTCTTT.

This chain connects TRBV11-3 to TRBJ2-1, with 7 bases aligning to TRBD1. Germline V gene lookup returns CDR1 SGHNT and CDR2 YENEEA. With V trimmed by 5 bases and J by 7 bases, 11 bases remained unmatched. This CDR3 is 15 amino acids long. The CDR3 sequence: CASSIGTGDWNEQFF. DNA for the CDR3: TGTGCCAGCAGCATAGGAACAGGGGATTGGAATGAGCAGTTCTTC. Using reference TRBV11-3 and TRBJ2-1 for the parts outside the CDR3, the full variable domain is EAGVVQSPRYKIIEKKQPVAFWCNPISGHNTLYWYLQNLGQGPELLIRYENEEAVDDSQLPKDRFSAERLKGVDSTLKIQPAELGDSAVYLCASSIGTGDWNEQFFGPGTRLTVL.

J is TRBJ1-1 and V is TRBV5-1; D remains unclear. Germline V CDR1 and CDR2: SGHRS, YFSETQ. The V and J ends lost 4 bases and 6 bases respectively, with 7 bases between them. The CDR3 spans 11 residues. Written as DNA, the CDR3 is TGCGCCAGCAGCACGGGAGCTGAAGCTTTCTTT. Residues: CASSTGAEAFF.

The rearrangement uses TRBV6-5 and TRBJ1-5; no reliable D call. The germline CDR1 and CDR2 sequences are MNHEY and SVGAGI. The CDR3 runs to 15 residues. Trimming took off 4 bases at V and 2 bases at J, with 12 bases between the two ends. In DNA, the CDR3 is TGTGCCAGCAGTTCCTCCTATCGGGGCAATCAGCCCCAGCATTTT. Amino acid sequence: CASSSSYRGNQPQHF.

CDR3 coding DNA: TGTGCCAGCAGCTTCCAGGGTCTCGGTGGCTACACCTTC. It encodes CASSFQGLGGYTF. The chain has TRBV5-6 and TRBJ1-2; D possibly corresponds to TRBD1 (5 bases). V dropped 2 bases and J dropped 7 bases, with 12 bases sitting between them. Germline V gene data show CDR1 as SGHDT and CDR2 as YYEEEE. The CDR3 runs 13 residues.

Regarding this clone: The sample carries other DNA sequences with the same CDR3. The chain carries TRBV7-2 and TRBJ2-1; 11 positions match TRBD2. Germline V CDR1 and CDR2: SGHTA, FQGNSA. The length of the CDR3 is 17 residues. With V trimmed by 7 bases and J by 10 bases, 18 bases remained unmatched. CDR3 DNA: TGTGCCAGCAACGGGGAGACTAGCGGGACTTTATTCGACGAGCAGTTCTTC. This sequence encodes CASNGETSGTLFDEQFF.